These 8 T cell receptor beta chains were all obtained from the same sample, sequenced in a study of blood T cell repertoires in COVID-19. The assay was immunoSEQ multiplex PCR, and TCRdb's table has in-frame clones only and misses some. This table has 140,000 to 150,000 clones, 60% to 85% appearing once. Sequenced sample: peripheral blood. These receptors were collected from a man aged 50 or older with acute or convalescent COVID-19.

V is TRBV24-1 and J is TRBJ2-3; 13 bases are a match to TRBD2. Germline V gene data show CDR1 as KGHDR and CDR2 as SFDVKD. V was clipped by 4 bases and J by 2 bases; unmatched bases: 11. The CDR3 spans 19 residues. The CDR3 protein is CATSDRRTSGGLPTDTQYF. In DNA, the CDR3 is TGTGCCACCAGTGACCGACGGACTAGCGGGGGCCTACCCACAGATACGCAGTATTTT.

CDR3 nucleotide sequence: TGTGCCAGCGGACTAGCGGAAGAGACCCAGTACTTC. Its translation: CASGLAEETQYF. The J gene is TRBJ2-5, the V gene TRBV2; the match to TRBD2 covers 10 bases. CDR1 is SNHLY and CDR2 is FYNNEI in the germline V gene. The CDR3 extends over 12 amino acids. With V trimmed by 8 bases and J by 3 bases, 0 bases remained unmatched.

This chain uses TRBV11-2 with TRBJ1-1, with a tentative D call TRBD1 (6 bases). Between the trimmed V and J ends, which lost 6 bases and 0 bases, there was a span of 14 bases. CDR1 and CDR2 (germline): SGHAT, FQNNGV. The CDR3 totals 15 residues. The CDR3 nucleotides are TGTGCCAGCAGGGCTACAGGGAAAATGAACACTGAAGCTTTCTTT. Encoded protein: CASRATGKMNTEAFF. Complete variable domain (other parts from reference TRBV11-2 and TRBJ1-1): EAGVAQSPRYKIIEKRQSVAFWCNPISGHATLYWYQQILGQGPKLLIQFQNNGVVDDSQLPKDRFSAERLKGVDSTLKIQPAKLEDSAVYLCASRATGKMNTEAFFGQGTRLTVV.

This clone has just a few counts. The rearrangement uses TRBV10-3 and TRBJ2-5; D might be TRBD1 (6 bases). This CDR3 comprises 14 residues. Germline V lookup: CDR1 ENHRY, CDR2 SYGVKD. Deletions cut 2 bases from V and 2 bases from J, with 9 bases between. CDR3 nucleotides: TGTGCCATCAGTGAGACGGACAGACAAGAGACCCAGTACTTC. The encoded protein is CAISETDRQETQYF.

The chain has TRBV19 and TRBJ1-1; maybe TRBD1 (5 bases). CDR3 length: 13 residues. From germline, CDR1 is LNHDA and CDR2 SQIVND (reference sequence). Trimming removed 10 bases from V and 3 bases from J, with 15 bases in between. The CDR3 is CATRGGGYTEAFF. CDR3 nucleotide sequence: TGTGCCACCCGCGGGGGTGGGTACACTGAAGCTTTCTTT. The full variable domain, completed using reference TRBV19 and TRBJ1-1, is DGGITQSPKYLFRKEGQNVTLSCEQNLNHDAMYWYRQDPGQGLRLIYYSQIVNDFQKGDIAEGYSVSREKKESFPLTVTSAQKNPTAFYLCATRGGGYTEAFFGQGTRLTVV.

The CDR3 spells CASRRAGGNTGELFF. DNA for the CDR3: TGTGCCAGCAGACGAGCGGGGGGAAACACCGGGGAGCTGTTTTTT. V gene TRBV13 combines with J gene TRBJ2-2, with 9 bases matching TRBD2. The CDR3 has 15 residues. CDR1 is PRHDT, CDR2 FYEKMQ, per germline (reference sequence). V was clipped by 6 bases and J by 2 bases; unmatched bases: 4. Filled out from reference TRBV13 and TRBJ2-2, the complete variable domain reads AAGVIQSPRHLIKEKRETATLKCYPIPRHDTVYWYQQGPGQDPQFLISFYEKMQSDKGSIPDRFSAQQFSDYHSELNMSSLELGDSALYFCASRRAGGNTGELFFGEGSRLTVL.

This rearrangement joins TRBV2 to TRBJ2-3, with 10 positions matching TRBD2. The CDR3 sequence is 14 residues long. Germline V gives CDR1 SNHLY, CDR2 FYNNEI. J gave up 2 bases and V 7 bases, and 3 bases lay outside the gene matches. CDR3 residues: CASNLAGVTDTQYF. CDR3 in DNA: TGTGCCAGCAACCTAGCGGGGGTCACAGATACGCAGTATTTT.

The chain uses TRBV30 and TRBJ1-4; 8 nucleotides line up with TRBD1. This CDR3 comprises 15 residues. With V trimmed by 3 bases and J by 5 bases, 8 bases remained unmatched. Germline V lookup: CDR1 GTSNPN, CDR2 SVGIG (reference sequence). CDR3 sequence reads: CAWRKGQGSNEKLFF. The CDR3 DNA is TGTGCCTGGAGGAAAGGACAGGGAAGCAATGAAAAACTGTTTTTT.